This T cell receptor (beta chain) was found in a study of T cells in Graves' hyperthyroidism and ophthalmopathy. Germline loops: CDR1 DFQATT, CDR2 SNEGSKA (reference sequence). The CDR3 is 14 amino acids. The study defined stable Graves' hyperthyroidism as no ophthalmopathy progression within 18 months. Patients between 18 and 65 years old had hyperthyroidism, newly diagnosed and lasting under 2 months. As regards this clonotype: The junction does not match germline at one end; this may be a read error.

RNA transcripts served as the template for amplifying TCR beta CDR3 regions. With the HTBI primer set, the TCR CDR3 went through a first round of RT-PCR. MiXCR, run by TCRdb on the multiplex PCR reads, gives a single entry per CDR3 protein. The sample consists of 350,000 to 400,000 distinct CDR3 sequences, more than 12% of them appearing once. J is TRBJ2-3 and V is TRBV20-1; no clear D. The sequence came from a woman in her 30s with Graves' hyperthyroidism. Sequenced: blood. The DNA of the CDR3 is TGCCGTGCTAGAGGCCTAAGGGGCACAGATACGCAGTATTTT. Translating it yields CRARGLRGTDTQYF.